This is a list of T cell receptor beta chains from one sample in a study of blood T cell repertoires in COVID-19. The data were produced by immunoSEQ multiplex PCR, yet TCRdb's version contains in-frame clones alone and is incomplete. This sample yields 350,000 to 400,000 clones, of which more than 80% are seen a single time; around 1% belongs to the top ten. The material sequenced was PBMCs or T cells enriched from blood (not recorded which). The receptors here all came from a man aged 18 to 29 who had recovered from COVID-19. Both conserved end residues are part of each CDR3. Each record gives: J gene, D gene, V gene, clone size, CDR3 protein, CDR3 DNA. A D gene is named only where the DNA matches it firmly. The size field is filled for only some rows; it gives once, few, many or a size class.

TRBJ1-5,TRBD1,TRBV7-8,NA,CASSLGSGQGARNQPQHF,TGTGCCAGCAGCTTGGGTTCGGGACAGGGGGCGAGGAATCAGCCCCAGCATTTT
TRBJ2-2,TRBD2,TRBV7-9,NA,CASSATGGPNTGELFF,TGTGCCAGCAGCGCCACGGGGGGGCCGAACACCGGGGAGCTGTTTTTT
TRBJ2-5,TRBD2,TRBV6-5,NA,CASSQLAGVEETQYF,TGTGCCAGCAGTCAGCTAGCGGGAGTAGAGGAGACCCAGTACTTC
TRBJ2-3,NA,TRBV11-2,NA,CASSLATRTDTQYF,TGTGCCAGCAGCTTAGCGACACGTACAGATACGCAGTATTTT
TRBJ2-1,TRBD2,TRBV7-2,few,CASSLVSGGEQFF,TGTGCCAGCAGCTTAGTGAGCGGGGGAGAGCAGTTCTTC
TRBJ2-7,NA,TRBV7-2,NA,CASSTTSGGKPYEQYF,TGTGCCAGCAGCACCACCTCCGGGGGAAAGCCCTACGAGCAGTACTTC
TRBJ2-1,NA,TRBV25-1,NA,CASSELQGGEQFF,TGTGCCAGCAGTGAGTTACAGGGCGGTGAGCAGTTCTTC
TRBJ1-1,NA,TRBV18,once,CASSPNTGEAFF,TGTGCCAGCTCACCGAACACGGGTGAAGCTTTCTTT
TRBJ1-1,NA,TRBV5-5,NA,CASSLGRRAGGTEAFF,TGTGCCAGCAGCTTGGGCAGGAGGGCCGGTGGAACTGAAGCTTTCTTT
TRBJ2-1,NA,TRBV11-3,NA,CASSLTMTNSYNEQFF,TGTGCCAGCAGCTTAACCATGACTAACTCCTACAATGAGCAGTTCTTC
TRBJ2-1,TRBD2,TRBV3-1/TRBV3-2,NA,CASSQVLAGAWNEQFF,TGTGCCAGCAGCCAAGTCCTAGCGGGGGCTTGGAATGAGCAGTTCTTC
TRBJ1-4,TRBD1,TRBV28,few,CASSITGTVNEKLFF,TGTGCCAGCAGTATAACCGGGACAGTTAATGAAAAACTGTTTTTT
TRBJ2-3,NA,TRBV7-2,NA,CASSKGASRSTDTQYF,TGTGCCAGCAGCAAAGGGGCTTCCCGTAGCACAGATACGCAGTATTTT
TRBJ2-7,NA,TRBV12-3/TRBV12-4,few,CASSLGESYEQYF,TGTGCCAGCAGCCTCGGGGAATCCTACGAGCAGTACTTC
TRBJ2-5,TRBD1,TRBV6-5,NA,CASRDRGEGKTQYF,TGTGCCAGCAGGGACAGGGGGGAAGGAAAGACCCAGTACTTC
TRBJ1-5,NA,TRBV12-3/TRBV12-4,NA,CASSVTGSQPQHF,TGTGCCAGCAGTGTCACAGGGTCCCAGCCCCAGCATTTT
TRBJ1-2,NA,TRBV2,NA,CASSAQGADYGYTF,TGTGCCAGCAGTGCCCAGGGTGCCGACTATGGCTACACCTTC
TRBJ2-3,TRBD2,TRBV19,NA,CASSKGLASADTQYF,TGTGCCAGTAGTAAGGGACTAGCAAGCGCAGATACGCAGTATTTT
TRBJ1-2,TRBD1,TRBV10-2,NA,CASARDRGYGYTF,TGCGCCAGCGCGAGAGACAGGGGATACGGCTACACCTTC
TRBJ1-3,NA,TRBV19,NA,CASSWGPPGGNTIYF,TGTGCCAGTTCATGGGGGCCCCCCGGAGGAAACACCATATATTTT
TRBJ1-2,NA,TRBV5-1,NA,CASSLSGGHGNYGYTF,TGCGCCAGCAGCTTGTCGGGGGGGCACGGGAACTATGGCTACACCTTC
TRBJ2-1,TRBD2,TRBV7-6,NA,CASRLSGLAGNEQFF,TGTGCCAGCAGACTATCGGGACTAGCTGGCAATGAGCAGTTCTTC
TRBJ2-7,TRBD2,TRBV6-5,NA,CASSYSTSGRGDEQYF,TGTGCCAGCAGTTACTCGACTAGCGGGAGAGGCGACGAGCAGTACTTC
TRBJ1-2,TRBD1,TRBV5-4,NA,CASSSSGTGGHLYGYTF,TGTGCCAGCAGCTCATCCGGGACAGGGGGACATTTATATGGCTACACCTTC
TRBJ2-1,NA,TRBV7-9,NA,CASSFAGNPYNEQFF,TGTGCCAGCAGCTTTGCGGGGAATCCCTACAATGAGCAGTTCTTC
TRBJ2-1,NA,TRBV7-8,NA,CASSLSQGGYNEQFF,TGTGCCAGCAGCTTATCCCAGGGGGGCTACAATGAGCAGTTCTTC
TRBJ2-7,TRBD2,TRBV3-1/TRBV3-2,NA,CASSQGTREQYF,TGTGCCAGCAGCCAAGGGACTAGGGAGCAGTACTTC
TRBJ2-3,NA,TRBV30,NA,CAWSVGGDTQYF,TGTGCCTGGAGTGTTGGAGGGGATACGCAGTATTTT
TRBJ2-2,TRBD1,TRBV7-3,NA,CASTPVGTGDTGELFF,TGTGCCAGTACACCGGTTGGGACAGGGGACACCGGGGAGCTGTTTTTT
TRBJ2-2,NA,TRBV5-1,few,CASSLGDPGANTGELFF,TGCGCCAGCAGCTTAGGAGATCCGGGGGCGAACACCGGGGAGCTGTTTTTT
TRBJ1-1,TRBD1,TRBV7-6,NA,CASSPRQGLGNTEAFF,TGTGCCAGCAGCCCCCGACAGGGGCTGGGGAACACTGAAGCTTTCTTT
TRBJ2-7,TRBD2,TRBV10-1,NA,CATPFEVAGYPLYEQYF,TGCGCCACCCCATTTGAAGTAGCGGGATACCCCCTCTACGAGCAGTACTTC
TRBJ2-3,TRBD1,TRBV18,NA,CASSPPTGQTSTDTQYF,TGTGCCAGCTCACCACCGACGGGACAGACTAGCACAGATACGCAGTATTTT
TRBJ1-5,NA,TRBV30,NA,CAWSPDPWTPNQPQHF,TGTGCCTGGAGCCCGGATCCCTGGACACCTAATCAGCCCCAGCATTTT
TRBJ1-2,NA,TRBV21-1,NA,CASSGPGTGSTGGYTF,TGTGCCAGCAGCGGACCCGGGACAGGGTCAACTGGTGGCTACACCTTC
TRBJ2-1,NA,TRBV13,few,CASSEPDRNEQFF,TGTGCCAGCAGCGAACCCGACAGGAATGAGCAGTTCTTC
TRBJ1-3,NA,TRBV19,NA,CASSIPGRNTIYF,TGTGCCAGTAGTATTCCCGGGAGAAACACCATATATTTT